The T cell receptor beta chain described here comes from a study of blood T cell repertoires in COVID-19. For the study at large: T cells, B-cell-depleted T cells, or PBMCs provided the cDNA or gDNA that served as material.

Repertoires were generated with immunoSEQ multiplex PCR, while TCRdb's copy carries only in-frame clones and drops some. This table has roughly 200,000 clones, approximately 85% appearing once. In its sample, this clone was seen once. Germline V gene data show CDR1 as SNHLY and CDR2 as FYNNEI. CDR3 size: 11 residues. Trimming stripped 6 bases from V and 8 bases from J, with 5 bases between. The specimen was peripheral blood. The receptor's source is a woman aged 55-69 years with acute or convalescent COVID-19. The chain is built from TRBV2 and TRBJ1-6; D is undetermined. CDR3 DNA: TGTGCCAGCAGGAGAGATTCACCCCTCCACTTT. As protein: CASRRDSPLHF.